This T cell receptor (beta chain) was recovered during a study of blood T cell repertoires in COVID-19. Overall study context: COVID-19 samples collected from the United States, Italy and Spain covered acute and convalescent phases. The analysed material was cDNA or gDNA that came from T cells, B-cell-depleted T cells, or PBMCs.

In the source study's methods: Estimated nucleated cell counts came from reference gene primer amplification. Only in-frame clones appear in the TCRdb table, and some are missing; sequencing was by immunoSEQ multiplex PCR. That table gives V, J and clone size, and the DNA gave D and trimming. The sample yields fewer than 500,000 clones, roughly 88% seen once. The V end lost 3 bases, the J end lost 6 bases, and 12 bases lay between the germline ends. This CDR3 has 14 residues. The germline CDR1 and CDR2 sequences are SGDLS and YYNGEE. This chain joins TRBV9 and TRBJ2-2, with D possibly being TRBD2 (5 bases). The origin of this receptor is a woman aged 30 to 39 with active or convalescent COVID-19. What was sequenced was peripheral blood. The DNA of the CDR3 is TGTGCCAGCAGCGCGACTAATCAAGCCGGGGAGCTGTTTTTT. Translation gives CASSATNQAGELFF.